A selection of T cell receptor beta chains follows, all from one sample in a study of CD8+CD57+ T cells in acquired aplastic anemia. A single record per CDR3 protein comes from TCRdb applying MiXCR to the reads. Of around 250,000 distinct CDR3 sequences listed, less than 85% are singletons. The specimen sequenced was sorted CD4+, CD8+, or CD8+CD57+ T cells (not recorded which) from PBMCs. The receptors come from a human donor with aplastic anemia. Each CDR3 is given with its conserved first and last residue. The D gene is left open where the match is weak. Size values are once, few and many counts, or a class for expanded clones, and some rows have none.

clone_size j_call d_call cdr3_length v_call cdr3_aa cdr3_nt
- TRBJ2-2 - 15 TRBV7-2 CASSLAGGGAYGYFF TGTGCCAGCAGCCTAGCAGGGGGAGGGGCCTATGGCTACTTTTTT
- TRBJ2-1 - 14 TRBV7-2 CASSLVACRNEQFF TGTGCCAGCAGCTTAGTGGCATGTCGCAATGAGCAGTTCTTC
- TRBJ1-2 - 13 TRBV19 CASSKGGGYGYTF TGTGCCAGTAGTAAGGGAGGGGGCTATGGCTACACCTTC
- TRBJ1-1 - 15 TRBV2 CASSGVGGANSEAFF TGTGCCAGCAGCGGGGTGGGGGGGGCGAACTCCGAAGCTTTCTTT
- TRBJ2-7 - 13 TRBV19 CASSSQQGYEQYF TGTGCCAGTAGTTCTCAACAGGGTTACGAGCAGTACTTC
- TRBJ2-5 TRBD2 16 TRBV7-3 CASSQFPTSAGEDQYF TGTGCCAGCAGCCAATTTCCGACTAGCGCTGGGGAGGACCAGTACTTC
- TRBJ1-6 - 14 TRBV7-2 CASSLRAYNSPLLF TGTGCCAGCAGCTTGAGGGCGTATAATTCCCCCCTCCTCTTT
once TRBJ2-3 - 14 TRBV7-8 CSSSVAAATDTQYF TGCAGCAGCAGCGTAGCAGCAGCCACCGATACGCAGTATTTT
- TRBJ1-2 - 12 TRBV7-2 CASTPVLYGYTF TGTGCCAGCACTCCGGTGCTCTATGGCTACACCTTC
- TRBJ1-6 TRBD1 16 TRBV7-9 CASSLGLTGNTEALHF TGTGCCAGCAGCTTAGGTCTGACAGGGAACACTGAAGCTCTCCACTTT
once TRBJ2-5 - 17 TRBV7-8 CASSLGGGPDTQYTQYF TGTGCCAGCAGCTTAGGGGGAGGTCCCGATACGCAGTATACCCAGTACTTC
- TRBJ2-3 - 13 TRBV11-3 CASSVELTGTQYF TGTGCCAGCAGCGTAGAGCTGACAGGTACGCAGTATTTT
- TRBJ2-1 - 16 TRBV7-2 CASRAIGQSSYNEQFF TGTGCCAGTAGGGCGATCGGACAGAGCTCCTACAATGAGCAGTTCTTC
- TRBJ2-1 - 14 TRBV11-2 CASSFRHRHNEQFF TGTGCCAGCAGTTTCAGGCACCGTCACAATGAGCAGTTCTTC
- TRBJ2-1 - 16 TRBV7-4 CASSQGSRKGQDEQFF TGTGCCAGCAGCCAGGGGAGCAGAAAGGGTCAGGATGAGCAGTTCTTC
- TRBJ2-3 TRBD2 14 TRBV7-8 CASSFAGDRATQSF TGTGCCAGCAGCTTTGCGGGAGACCGCGCAACCCAGTCTTTT
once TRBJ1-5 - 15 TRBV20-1 CSARGGGGGNQPQHF TGCAGTGCCAGAGGGGGGGGCGGGGGCAATCAGCCCCAGCATTTT
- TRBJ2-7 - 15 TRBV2 CASSDMQGGFYEQYF TGTGCCAGCAGTGATATGCAGGGGGGTTTTTACGAGCAGTACTTC
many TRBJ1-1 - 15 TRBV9 CASSAEGWGNREAFF TGTGCCAGCAGCGCCGAGGGGTGGGGAAACCGTGAAGCTTTCTTT
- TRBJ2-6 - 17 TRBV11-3 CASTLDLVASGANVLTF TGTGCCAGCACCCTAGATCTGGTAGCCTCTGGGGCCAACGTCCTGACTTTC
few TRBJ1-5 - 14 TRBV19 CASSIAGGPDTQHF TGTGCCAGTAGTATAGCGGGCGGTCCCGATACGCAGCATTTT
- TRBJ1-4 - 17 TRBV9 CAISGGSGEQINEKLFF TGTGCCATCAGTGGGGGTTCAGGAGAGCAAATTAATGAAAAACTGTTTTTT
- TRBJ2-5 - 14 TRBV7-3 CATSWFTGQETQYF TGTGCCACCAGCTGGTTCACCGGCCAAGAGACCCAGTACTTC
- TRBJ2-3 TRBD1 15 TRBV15 CATSREGTGTDKQYF TGTGCCACCAGCAGAGAAGGGACAGGGACAGATAAGCAGTATTTT
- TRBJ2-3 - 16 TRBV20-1 CSARGFYRGRADTQYF TGCAGTGCTAGAGGCTTCTACAGGGGGAGGGCAGATACGCAGTATTTT
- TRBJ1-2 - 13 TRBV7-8 CASSLAGAPDSHF TGTGCCAGCAGCCTAGCGGGAGCACCCGATTCGCACTTT
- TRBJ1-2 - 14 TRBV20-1 CSACQGSINYGYTF TGCAGTGCTTGTCAGGGGTCCATCAACTATGGCTACACCTTC
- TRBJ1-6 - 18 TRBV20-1 CSARERGFAGPYNSPLHF TGCAGTGCTAGAGAACGGGGGTTTGCGGGACCCTACAATTCACCCCTCCACTTT
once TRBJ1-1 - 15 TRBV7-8 CASSLAGSHDTESFF TGTGCCAGCAGCTTAGCGGGGAGCCACGACACGGAGTCTTTCTTT
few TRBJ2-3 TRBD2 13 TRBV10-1 CASGGGWGDAQFF TGTGCCAGCGGGGGCGGGTGGGGGGATGCGCAGTTTTTT